These 21 T cell receptor beta chains were sequenced from one sample in a study of T cell responses to AZD1222 COVID-19 vaccine (TCRdb year 2021). The time point label on this specimen signifies: about 28 days (+/-7) after the second vaccine dose. The library was obtained by the immunoSEQ multiplex PCR assay. Here the immuneACCESS table is served through TCRdb, limited to in-frame sequences with V and J called. Missing clones are a known gap in these copies; in checked studies unresolved V genes cover under half, and the rest lacks a known reason. This sample is represented by over 15,000 clones; around 83% of them were singletons. The ten largest account for around 14% of the sample. Sequenced here: peripheral blood, sampled 28 days after the second AZD1222 dose. The receptors were sampled from an adult who received the AZD1222 COVID-19 vaccine.

V is TRBV9 and J is TRBJ2-5; 8 bases match TRBD1. The germline V gene encodes CDR1 SGDLS and CDR2 YYNGEE. V trimming: 3 bases; J trimming: 5 bases; junction bases outside the gene matches: 9. The length of the CDR3 is 15 residues. The CDR3 loop is CASSGAQDREETQYF. The CDR3 DNA follows: TGTGCCAGCAGCGGGGCCCAGGACAGGGAGGAGACCCAGTACTTC. The full variable domain, in which reference TRBV9 and TRBJ2-5 provide the parts outside the CDR3, is DSGVTQTPKHLITATGQRVTLRCSPRSGDLSVYWYQQSLDQGLQFLIQYYNGEERAKGNILERFSAQQFPDLHSELNLSSLELGDSALYFCASSGAQDREETQYFGPGTRLLVL.

V and J are TRBV29-1 and TRBJ2-1; D remains ambiguous. Per germline, CDR1 SQVTM and CDR2 ANQGSEA. Trimming stripped 5 bases from V and 7 bases from J, with 24 bases between. The CDR3 is made up of 16 amino acids. The CDR3 region is CSVSTLEGKDGNEQFF. CDR3 nucleotides: TGCAGCGTTTCTACCCTGGAAGGGAAGGATGGGAATGAGCAGTTCTTC.

This clone was seen once. The V call is TRBV4-3, the J call TRBJ1-2, with D possibly being TRBD1 (5 bases). The germline V and J ends were trimmed by 4 bases and 6 bases, with 12 bases remaining between them. From germline, CDR1 is LGHNA and CDR2 YSLEER. The CDR3 sequence is 13 residues long. In DNA form, the CDR3 reads TGCGCCAGCAGCCTAGTTGGAGGGGATGGCTACACCTTC. Protein: CASSLVGGDGYTF.

This sequence joins TRBV5-1 and TRBJ1-1; D not certain. V shed 5 bases and J shed 6 bases, with 17 bases lying between them. CDR1 SGHRS and CDR2 YFSETQ come from the germline V gene. The CDR3 consists of 14 residues. CDR3 amino acids: CASRGSLIDPEAFF. In nucleotides, the CDR3 is TGCGCCAGCAGAGGGAGCCTAATAGATCCTGAAGCTTTCTTT.

This clone showed up just once. The chain couples TRBV4-3 to TRBJ2-3; D remains ambiguous. Per the germline V gene, CDR1 is LGHNA and CDR2 is YSLEER. This CDR3 has 15 amino acids. V was clipped by 4 bases and J by 0 bases, with 11 bases between them. CDR3 bases: TGCGCCAGCAGCCCAGTCAGCGAAAGCACAGATACGCAGTATTTT. It encodes CASSPVSESTDTQYF.

The chain couples TRBV9 to TRBJ1-2, with a possible D match to TRBD1 (6 bases). Looked up from germline, CDR1 is SGDLS and CDR2 is YYNGEE. The V and J ends lost 4 bases and 4 bases respectively, with 14 bases between them. The CDR3 sequence is 14 residues long. CDR3 in amino acids: CASSRGQGSYGYTF. The CDR3 DNA sequence: TGTGCCAGCAGCCGGGGGCAGGGGAGCTATGGCTACACCTTC. Based on the CDR3 plus reference TRBV9 and TRBJ1-2, the full variable domain is DSGVTQTPKHLITATGQRVTLRCSPRSGDLSVYWYQQSLDQGLQFLIQYYNGEERAKGNILERFSAQQFPDLHSELNLSSLELGDSALYFCASSRGQGSYGYTFGSGTRLTVV.

This clone was detected once. The chain combines TRBV7-9 with TRBJ2-7; 10 bases are shared with TRBD1. The CDR3 covers 14 residues. The ends lost 6 bases at V and 3 bases at J; junction bases unmatched: 5. The germline gives CDR1 SEHNR, CDR2 FQNEAQ (reference sequence). The CDR3 region is CASSPGTGDYEQYF. CDR3 DNA sequence: TGTGCCAGCAGTCCCGGGACAGGGGACTACGAGCAGTACTTC.

CDR3 sequence: CASSLVTVSYNEQFF. The DNA of the CDR3 is TGTGCCAGCAGCTTGGTGACAGTTTCCTACAATGAGCAGTTCTTC. The rearrangement joins TRBV5-6 to TRBJ2-1, with a possible D match to TRBD1 (5 bases). Trimming stripped 0 bases from V and 1 base from J, with 8 bases between. The CDR3 has 15 amino acids. Germline V gene lookup returns CDR1 SGHDT and CDR2 YYEEEE.

This sequence joins TRBV7-9 and TRBJ2-2; maybe TRBD1 (6 bases). The CDR3 sequence is 15 residues long. Germline lookup yields CDR1 SEHNR and CDR2 FQNEAQ (reference sequence). Trimming shortened V by 7 bases and J by 5 bases, and 17 bases separated the two germline ends. The CDR3 protein is CASTGGGLRTGELFF. The CDR3 bases are TGTGCCAGCACCGGTGGGGGCCTTAGGACCGGGGAGCTGTTTTTT.

The chain links TRBV6-1 to TRBJ1-2, with TRBD1 matching over 11 bases. In germline, CDR1 is MNHNS, CDR2 SASEGT. The CDR3 length is 15 residues. Trimming removed 2 bases from V and 7 bases from J; junction bases left unmatched: 6. In DNA, the CDR3 is TGTGCCAGCAGTGAAACCGGACAGGGGGCTAGTGGCTACACCTTC. Amino acid sequence: CASSETGQGASGYTF.

The chain uses TRBV10-2 and TRBJ2-1, with a possible D match to TRBD1 (6 bases). Germline lookup yields CDR1 WSHSY and CDR2 SAAADI. This CDR3 has 11 amino acids. V lost 10 bases to trimming and J lost 9 bases, with 13 bases between them. In DNA form, the CDR3 reads TGCGCCACCGACAGGATGGGTGAGCAGTTCTTC. It specifies CATDRMGEQFF.

This clone was detected once. The rearrangement joins TRBV5-5 to TRBJ1-3; TRBD1 might be the D (5 bases). CDR3 length: 15 amino acids. CDR1 is SGHKS, CDR2 YYEKEE, per germline (reference sequence). The V end lost 7 bases, the J end lost 0 bases, and 14 bases lay between the germline ends. CDR3 loop: CASCPGRLSGNTIYF. The CDR3, as DNA: TGTGCCAGCTGTCCGGGGCGGCTCTCTGGAAACACCATATATTTT.

This clone was counted only a few times. The chain employs TRBV27 and TRBJ2-7; D gene uncertain. In germline, CDR1 is MNHEY, CDR2 SMNVEV (reference sequence). The CDR3 has 11 amino acids. V was trimmed by 5 bases and J by 6 bases, leaving 8 bases between them. In DNA, the CDR3 is TGTGCCAGCAGTACGCCGGTCGAGCAGTACTTC. Amino acid sequence: CASSTPVEQYF.

The gene calls are TRBV2 and TRBJ2-5; D gene ambiguous. The CDR3 loop spans 12 amino acids. Trimming stripped 4 bases from V and 7 bases from J, with 10 bases between. Germline V gene sequence: CDR1 SNHLY, CDR2 FYNNEI. This CDR3 reads CASSAEDGTQYF. In DNA, the CDR3 is TGTGCCAGCAGTGCCGAGGACGGGACCCAGTACTTC.

The chain employs TRBV4-3 and TRBJ1-1; weak D call: TRBD1 (5 bases). Germline CDR1 and CDR2: LGHNA and YSLEER. The V and J ends lost 1 base and 8 bases respectively, with 17 bases between them. CDR3 size: 15 residues. The DNA of the CDR3 is TGCGCCAGCAGCCAAGTCAATGCCGGGACCCGAGAAGCTTTCTTT. Translation gives CASSQVNAGTREAFF.

The V gene is TRBV5-8, the J gene TRBJ1-4, with D unclear. V dropped 7 bases and J dropped 9 bases, with 19 bases sitting between them. Germline V gene data show CDR1 as SGHTS and CDR2 as YDEGEE. CDR3 length: 14 residues. Written as DNA, the CDR3 is TGTGCCAGCTTATCCTCGGAGGGTTACAAAAAACTGTTTTTT. This gives the protein CASLSSEGYKKLFF.

Here the CDR3 reads CASSPGQGRLGEKLFF. The CDR3 bases are TGTGCCAGTAGCCCGGGACAGGGACGGCTAGGAGAAAAACTGTTTTTT. The V and J genes are TRBV19 and TRBJ1-4; 9 bases are shared with TRBD1. The CDR3 totals 16 residues. V lost 6 bases, J lost 8 bases, and 13 bases stayed unmatched. Germline CDR1 and CDR2: LNHDA and SQIVND (reference sequence).

J is TRBJ2-1 and V is TRBV4-2; TRBD1 might be the D (6 bases). Germline CDR1 is LGHNA and CDR2 is YNFKEQ. V lost 4 bases and J lost 7, with 14 bases in between. CDR3 length: 14 amino acids. The CDR3 DNA follows: TGTGCCAGCAGCCCTATGTTACAGGGAAATGAGCAGTTCTTC. Its protein product is CASSPMLQGNEQFF.

The chain joins TRBV3-1 (or the pseudogene TRBV3-2) to TRBJ1-6; D uncertain. This CDR3 has 16 residues. Germline-derived CDR1 and CDR2 are LGHDT and YNNKEL (reference sequence). Trimming shortened V by 0 bases and J by 6 bases, and 12 bases separated the two germline ends. For the CDR3, the DNA is TGTGCCAGCAGCCAAGATGCAATGTCCCTTAATTCACCCCTCCACTTT. It specifies CASSQDAMSLNSPLHF.

This sequence joins TRBV9 and TRBJ2-5; 8 bases fit TRBD2. The ends lost 0 bases at V and 2 bases at J; junction bases unmatched: 3. There are 15 residues in the CDR3. CDR1 and CDR2 from the germline V gene are SGDLS and YYNGEE. The CDR3 bases are TGTGCCAGCAGCGTAGCGGGGGGGCAACAAGAGACCCAGTACTTC. This gives the protein CASSVAGGQQETQYF.

The J gene is TRBJ2-7, the V gene TRBV6-2 or TRBV6-3; 9 bases align to TRBD1. Germline-derived CDR1 and CDR2 are MNHEY and SVGEGT. The junction had 6 bases not matched to a gene; V was cut back by 4 bases and J by 5 bases. The CDR3 spans 14 residues. Here the CDR3 reads CASSWGTGTNEQYF. The CDR3 DNA follows: TGTGCCAGCAGTTGGGGGACAGGGACAAACGAGCAGTACTTC.